Included here is one T cell receptor (beta chain) sequence, with context. Its antigen is not identified. The method was immunoSEQ multiplex PCR; TCRdb's version includes in-frame clones alone and lacks a portion of them. The sample lists about 260,000 clones, around 90% occurring once. These data are taken from a study of cytomegalovirus exposure and HLA in healthy donors. CDR1 and CDR2 from the germline V gene are SEHNR and FQNEAQ (reference sequence). The CDR3 is made up of 13 amino acids. V shed 6 bases and J shed 5 bases, with 14 bases lying between them. Broader study findings: Reports described diagnosis of cytomegalovirus status by the classifier as highly specific and sensitive. Within the 100 to 150 validation repertoires, first-cohort TCR clusters tended to co-occur, according to a later analysis.

The chain employs TRBV7-9 and TRBJ2-7, with D possibly TRBD2 on 6 matching bases. The clonotype was recovered from a woman aged 25 to 39 in good health and CMV-seronegative. Material for sequencing was PBMCs. The CDR3 reads CASSTGSGDEQYF. The CDR3 region has the DNA TGTGCCAGCAGTACTGGTTCGGGGGACGAGCAGTACTTC.